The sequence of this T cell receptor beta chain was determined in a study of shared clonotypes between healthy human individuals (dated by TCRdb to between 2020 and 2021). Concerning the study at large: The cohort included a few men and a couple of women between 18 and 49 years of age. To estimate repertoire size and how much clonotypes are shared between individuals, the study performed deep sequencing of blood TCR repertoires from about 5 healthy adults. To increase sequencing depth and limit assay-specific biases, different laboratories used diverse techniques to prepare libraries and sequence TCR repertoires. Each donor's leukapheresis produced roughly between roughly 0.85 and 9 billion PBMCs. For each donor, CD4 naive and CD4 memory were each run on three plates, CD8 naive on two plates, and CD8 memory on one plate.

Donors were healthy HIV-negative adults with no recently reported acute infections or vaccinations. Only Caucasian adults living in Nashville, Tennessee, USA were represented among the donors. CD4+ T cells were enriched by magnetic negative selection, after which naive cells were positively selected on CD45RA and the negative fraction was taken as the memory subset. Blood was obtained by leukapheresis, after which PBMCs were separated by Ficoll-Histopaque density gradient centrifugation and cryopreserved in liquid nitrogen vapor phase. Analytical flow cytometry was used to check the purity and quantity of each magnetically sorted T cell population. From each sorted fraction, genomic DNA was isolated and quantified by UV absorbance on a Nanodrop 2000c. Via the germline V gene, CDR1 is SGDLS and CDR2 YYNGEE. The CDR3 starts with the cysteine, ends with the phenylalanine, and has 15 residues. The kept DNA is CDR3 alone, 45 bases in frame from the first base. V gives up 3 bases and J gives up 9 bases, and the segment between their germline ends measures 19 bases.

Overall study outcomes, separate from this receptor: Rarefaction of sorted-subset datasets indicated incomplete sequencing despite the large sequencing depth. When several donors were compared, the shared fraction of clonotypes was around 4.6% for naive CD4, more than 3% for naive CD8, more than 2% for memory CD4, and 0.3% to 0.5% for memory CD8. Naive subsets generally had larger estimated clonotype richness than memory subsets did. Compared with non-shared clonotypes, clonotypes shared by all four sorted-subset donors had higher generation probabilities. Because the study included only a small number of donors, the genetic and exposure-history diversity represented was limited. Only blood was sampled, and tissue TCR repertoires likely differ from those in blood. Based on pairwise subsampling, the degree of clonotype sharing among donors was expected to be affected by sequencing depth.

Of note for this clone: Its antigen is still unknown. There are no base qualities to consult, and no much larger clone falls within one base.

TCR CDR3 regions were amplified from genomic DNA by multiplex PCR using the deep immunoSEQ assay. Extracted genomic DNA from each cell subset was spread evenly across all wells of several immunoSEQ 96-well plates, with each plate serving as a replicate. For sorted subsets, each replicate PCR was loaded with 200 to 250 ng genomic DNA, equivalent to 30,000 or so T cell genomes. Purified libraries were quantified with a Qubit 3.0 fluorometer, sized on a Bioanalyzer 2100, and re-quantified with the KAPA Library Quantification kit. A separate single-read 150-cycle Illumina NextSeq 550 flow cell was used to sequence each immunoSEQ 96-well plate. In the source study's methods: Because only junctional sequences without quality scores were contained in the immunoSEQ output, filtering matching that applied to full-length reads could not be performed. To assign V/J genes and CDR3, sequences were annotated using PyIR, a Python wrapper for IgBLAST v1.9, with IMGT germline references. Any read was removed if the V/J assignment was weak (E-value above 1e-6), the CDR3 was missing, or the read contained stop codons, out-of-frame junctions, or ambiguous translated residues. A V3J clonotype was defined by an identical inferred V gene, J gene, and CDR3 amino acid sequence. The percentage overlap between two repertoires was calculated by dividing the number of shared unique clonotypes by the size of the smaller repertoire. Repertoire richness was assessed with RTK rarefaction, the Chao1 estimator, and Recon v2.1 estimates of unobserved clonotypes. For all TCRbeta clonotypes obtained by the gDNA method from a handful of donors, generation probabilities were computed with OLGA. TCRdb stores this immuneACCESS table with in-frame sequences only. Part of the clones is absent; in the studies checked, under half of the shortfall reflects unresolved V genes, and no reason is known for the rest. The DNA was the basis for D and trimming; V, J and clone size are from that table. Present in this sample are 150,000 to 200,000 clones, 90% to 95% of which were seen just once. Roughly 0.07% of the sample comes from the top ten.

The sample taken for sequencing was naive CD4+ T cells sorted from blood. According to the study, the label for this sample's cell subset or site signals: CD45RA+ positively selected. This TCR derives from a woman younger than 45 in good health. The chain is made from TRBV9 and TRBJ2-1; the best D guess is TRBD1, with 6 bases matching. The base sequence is TGTGCCAGCAGCGAACAGGAATGGCTAGGGGGTGAGCAGTTCTTC. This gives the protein CASSEQEWLGGEQFF.